The 15 T cell receptor beta chains below all came from one sample that was sequenced in a study of control samples from healthy donors and cancer patients. Libraries were prepared by immunoSEQ multiplex PCR; TCRdb keeps only in-frame clonotypes and omits some of them. The sample lists over 150,000 clones, more than 90% seen once, with approximately 1.4% in the top ten. Material: blood. These receptor sequences come from a man younger than 40 in good health.

The chain employs TRBV6-1 and TRBJ1-2, with D maybe TRBD1 (6 bases). This CDR3 comprises 16 residues. Deletions cut 0 bases from V and 7 bases from J, with 18 bases between. Germline V lookup: CDR1 MNHNS, CDR2 SASEGT. In DNA, the CDR3 is TGTGCCAGCAGTGAAGCGCTTGGGGGGGGCGCGTTTGGCTACACCTTC. It yields the protein CASSEALGGGAFGYTF.

The chain is built from TRBV9 and TRBJ2-7; no firm D call. V was shortened by 2 bases and J by 4 bases, with 13 bases between the two germline ends. CDR3 size: 14 residues. From germline, CDR1 is SGDLS and CDR2 YYNGEE. CDR3 sequence: CASSVRPNFYEQYF. For the CDR3, the DNA is TGTGCCAGCAGCGTCCGTCCTAACTTTTACGAGCAGTACTTC.

The chain has TRBV29-1 and TRBJ2-7; TRBD2 is a possible D gene (5 bases). CDR3 size: 11 residues. V lost 3 bases and J lost 7, with 10 bases in between. The germline gives CDR1 SQVTM, CDR2 ANQGSEA. The CDR3 sequence: CSVEFKREQYF. DNA of the CDR3: TGCAGCGTTGAGTTTAAGCGGGAGCAGTACTTC.

V gene TRBV11-2 combines with J gene TRBJ2-5, with D hard to call. The CDR3 loop spans 11 amino acids. CDR1 and CDR2 (germline): SGHAT, FQNNGV. The V and J ends lost 2 bases and 4 bases respectively, with 2 bases between them. The DNA for the CDR3 is TGTGCCAGCAGCTTACGAGAGACCCAGTACTTC. This sequence encodes CASSLRETQYF.

The sample holds one count of this clone. The CDR3 here is CASSLFFGSGGYTF. CDR3 in DNA: TGTGCCAGCAGCTTGTTTTTTGGCTCAGGGGGCTACACCTTC. The J gene is TRBJ1-2, the V gene TRBV5-5, with D maybe TRBD1 (5 bases). The germline V gene encodes CDR1 SGHKS and CDR2 YYEKEE (reference sequence). This CDR3 spans 14 amino acids. Trimming pared 1 base from V and 8 bases from J, leaving 15 bases between.

The table lists this clone with a count of one. This chain joins TRBV7-8 and TRBJ1-1, with 7 positions matching TRBD1. The CDR3 runs to 13 residues. V trimming: 8 bases; J trimming: 8 bases; junction bases outside the gene matches: 11. Germline V gene data show CDR1 as SGHVS and CDR2 as FQNEAQ. CDR3 in DNA: TGTGCCAGCGTCCTAGGGGGCAAGAGGGAAGCTTTCTTT. It codes for CASVLGGKREAFF.

The genes are TRBV28 and TRBJ2-7; TRBD1 agrees at 8 bases. This CDR3 is built from 14 residues. J lost 2 bases, V lost 7 bases, and 7 bases had no gene match. In germline, CDR1 is MDHEN, CDR2 SYDVKM. DNA of the CDR3: TGTGCCAGCACCGGACAGGGTGGCCCCTACGAGCAGTACTTC. Translated: CASTGQGGPYEQYF.

The chain recombines TRBV7-3 with TRBJ2-3; no definite D call. V lost 5 bases and J 6 bases, leaving 12 bases between the germline ends. CDR1 is SGHTA, CDR2 FQGTGA, per germline. This CDR3 is 13 amino acids long. The DNA of the CDR3 is TGTGCCAGCAGCCTACAGCGATCGGATACGCAGTATTTT. It yields the protein CASSLQRSDTQYF.

The chain links TRBV10-3 to TRBJ1-2; D not certain. This CDR3 contains 14 residues. Between the trimmed V and J ends, which lost 2 bases and 3 bases, there was a span of 10 bases. Per the germline V gene, CDR1 is ENHRY and CDR2 is SYGVKD. The CDR3 is CAISEHAGYYGYTF. In DNA form, the CDR3 reads TGTGCCATCAGTGAGCACGCGGGGTACTATGGCTACACCTTC.

The rearrangement joins TRBV6-5 to TRBJ1-1; tentative D call: TRBD1 (5 bases). The V gene's germline CDR1 is MNHEY and CDR2 SVGAGI. Trimming shortened V by 0 bases and J by 3 bases, and 11 bases separated the two germline ends. The CDR3 consists of 15 residues. Written as DNA, the CDR3 is TGTGCCAGCAGTTACTCGATGTTAGGGGACACTGAAGCTTTCTTT. Amino acid sequence: CASSYSMLGDTEAFF.

This chain uses TRBV3-1 (or the pseudogene TRBV3-2) with TRBJ2-5; TRBD2 agrees at 10 bases. This CDR3 is 16 amino acids long. Germline assignment: CDR1 LGHDT and CDR2 YNNKEL (reference sequence). With V trimmed by 2 bases and J by 4 bases, 7 bases remained unmatched. This CDR3 is CASSQRRLAGVETQYF. The CDR3, as DNA: TGTGCCAGCAGCCAACGGCGTCTAGCGGGAGTAGAGACCCAGTACTTC.

The chain links TRBV7-9 to TRBJ1-5; D not certain. The CDR3 totals 14 residues. From germline, CDR1 is SEHNR and CDR2 FQNEAQ (reference sequence). V lost 4 bases and J 1 base, leaving 8 bases between the germline ends. Here the CDR3 DNA reads TGTGCCAGCAGCTACCTGGGAAGCAATCAGCCCCAGCATTTT. Translated, it gives CASSYLGSNQPQHF.

This chain uses TRBV6-6 with TRBJ1-1, with D unresolved. The germline V and J ends were trimmed by 0 bases and 8 bases, with 7 bases remaining between them. Germline-derived CDR1 and CDR2 are MNHNY and SVGAGI (reference sequence). This CDR3 has 12 amino acids. CDR3 sequence: CASSYSPAEAFF. The CDR3 coding sequence is TGTGCCAGCAGTTACTCGCCAGCCGAAGCTTTCTTT.

The gene calls are TRBV20-1 and TRBJ2-3; D unclear. CDR1 DFQATT and CDR2 SNEGSKA come from the germline V gene (reference sequence). This CDR3 region has 10 residues. V lost 2 bases, J lost 3 bases, and 0 bases lay in between. Written as DNA, the CDR3 is TGCAGTGCTAGAACAGATACGCAGTATTTT. It codes for CSARTDTQYF.

The J gene is TRBJ2-1, the V gene TRBV21-1; TRBD2 reflects the table's D call only, with no check against the DNA. TRBV21-1 is designated a pseudogene. This CDR3 is built from 17 residues. Here the CDR3 DNA reads TGTGCCAGCAGCAAAAAAAAGCAGACTAGCTCCTACAATGAGCAGTTCTTC. This codes for CASSKKKQTSSYNEQFF.